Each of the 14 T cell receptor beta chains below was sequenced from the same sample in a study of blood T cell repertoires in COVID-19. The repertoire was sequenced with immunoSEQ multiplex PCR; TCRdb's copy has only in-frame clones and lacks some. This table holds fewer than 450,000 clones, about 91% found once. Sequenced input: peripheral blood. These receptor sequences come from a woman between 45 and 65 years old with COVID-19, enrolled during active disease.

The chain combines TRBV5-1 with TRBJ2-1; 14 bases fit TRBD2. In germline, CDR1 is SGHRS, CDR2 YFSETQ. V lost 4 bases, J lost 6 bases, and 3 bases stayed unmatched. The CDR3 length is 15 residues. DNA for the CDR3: TGCGCCAGCAGCCGGACTAGCGGGGGGCTCAATGAGCAGTTCTTC. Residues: CASSRTSGGLNEQFF.

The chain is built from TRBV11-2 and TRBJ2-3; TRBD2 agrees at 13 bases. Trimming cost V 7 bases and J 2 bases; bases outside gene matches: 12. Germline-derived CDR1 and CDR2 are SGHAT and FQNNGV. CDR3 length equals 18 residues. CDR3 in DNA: TGTGCCAGCACCGTTACTAGCGGGGGGGCCTTCACCACAGATACGCAGTATTTT. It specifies CASTVTSGGAFTTDTQYF.

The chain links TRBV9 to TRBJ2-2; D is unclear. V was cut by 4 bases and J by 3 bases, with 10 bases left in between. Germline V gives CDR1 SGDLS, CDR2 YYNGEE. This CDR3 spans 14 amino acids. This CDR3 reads CASSPPVDTGELFF. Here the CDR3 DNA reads TGTGCCAGCAGCCCCCCGGTGGACACCGGGGAGCTGTTTTTT.

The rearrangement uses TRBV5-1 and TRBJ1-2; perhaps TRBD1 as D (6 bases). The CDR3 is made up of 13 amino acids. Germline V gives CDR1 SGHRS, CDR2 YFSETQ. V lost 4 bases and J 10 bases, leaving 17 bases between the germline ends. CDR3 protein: CASSILQGWDYTF. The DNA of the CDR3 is TGCGCCAGCAGCATATTACAGGGTTGGGACTACACCTTC. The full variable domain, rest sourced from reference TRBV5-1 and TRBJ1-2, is KAGVTQTPRYLIKTRGQQVTLSCSPISGHRSVSWYQQTPGQGLQFLFEYFSETQRNKGNFPGRFSGRQFSNSRSEMNVSTLELGDSALYLCASSILQGWDYTFGSGTRLTVV.

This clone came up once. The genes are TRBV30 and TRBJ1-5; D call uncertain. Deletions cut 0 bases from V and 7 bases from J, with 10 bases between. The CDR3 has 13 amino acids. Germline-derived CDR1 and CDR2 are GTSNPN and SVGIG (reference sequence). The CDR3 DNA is TGTGCCTGGAGTGTACAGAGAGAGCAGCCCCAGCATTTT. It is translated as CAWSVQREQPQHF.

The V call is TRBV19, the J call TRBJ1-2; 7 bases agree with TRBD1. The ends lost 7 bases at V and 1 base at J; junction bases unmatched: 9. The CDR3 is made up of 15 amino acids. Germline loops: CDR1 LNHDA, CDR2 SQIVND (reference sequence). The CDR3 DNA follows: TGTGCCAGTACCCCTGACAGGGTAGTTAACTATGGCTACACCTTC. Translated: CASTPDRVVNYGYTF.

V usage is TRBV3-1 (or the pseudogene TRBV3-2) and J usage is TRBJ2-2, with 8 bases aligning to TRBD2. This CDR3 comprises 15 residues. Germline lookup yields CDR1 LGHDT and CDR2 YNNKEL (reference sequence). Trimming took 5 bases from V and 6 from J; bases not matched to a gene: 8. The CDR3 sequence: CASSLRGGGPGELFF. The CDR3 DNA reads TGTGCCAGCAGCTTACGGGGGGGTGGCCCCGGGGAGCTGTTTTTT.

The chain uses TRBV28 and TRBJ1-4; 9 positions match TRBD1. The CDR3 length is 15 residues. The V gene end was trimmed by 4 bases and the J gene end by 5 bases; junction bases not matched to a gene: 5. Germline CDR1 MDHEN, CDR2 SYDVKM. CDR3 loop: CASSSAGTGNEKLFF. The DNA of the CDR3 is TGTGCCAGCAGTTCGGCTGGGACAGGGAATGAAAAACTGTTTTTT. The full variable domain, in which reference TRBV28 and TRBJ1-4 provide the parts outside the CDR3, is DVKVTQSSRYLVKRTGEKVFLECVQDMDHENMFWYRQDPGLGLRLIYFSYDVKMKEKGDIPEGYSVSREKKERFSLILESASTNQTSMYLCASSSAGTGNEKLFFGSGTQLSVL.

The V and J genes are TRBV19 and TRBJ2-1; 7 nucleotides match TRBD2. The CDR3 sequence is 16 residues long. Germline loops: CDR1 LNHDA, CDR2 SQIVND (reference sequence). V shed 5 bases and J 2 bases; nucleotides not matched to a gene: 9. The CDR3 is CASSDLTGGTYNEQFF. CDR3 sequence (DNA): TGTGCCAGTAGTGATCTGACGGGGGGAACCTACAATGAGCAGTTCTTC.

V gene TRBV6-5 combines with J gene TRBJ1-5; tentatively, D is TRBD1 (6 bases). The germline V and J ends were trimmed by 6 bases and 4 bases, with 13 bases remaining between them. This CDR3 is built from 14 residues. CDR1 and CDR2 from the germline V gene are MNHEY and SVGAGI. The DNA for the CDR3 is TGTGCCAGCAGCCAAGGGGGAGGGAATCAGCCCCAGCATTTT. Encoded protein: CASSQGGGNQPQHF.

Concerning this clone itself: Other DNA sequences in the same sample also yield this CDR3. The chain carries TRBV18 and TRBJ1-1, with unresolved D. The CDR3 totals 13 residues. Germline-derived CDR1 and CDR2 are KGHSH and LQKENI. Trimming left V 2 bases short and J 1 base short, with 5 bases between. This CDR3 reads CASSPGGNTEAFF. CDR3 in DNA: TGTGCCAGCTCACCAGGAGGGAACACTGAAGCTTTCTTT.

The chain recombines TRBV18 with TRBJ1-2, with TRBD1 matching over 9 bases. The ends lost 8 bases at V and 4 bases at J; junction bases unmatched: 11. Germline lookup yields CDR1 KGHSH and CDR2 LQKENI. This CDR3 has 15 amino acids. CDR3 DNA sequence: TGTGCCAGCACGTTAGGGACAGGGCTTACCTATGGCTACACCTTC. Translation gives CASTLGTGLTYGYTF.

The CDR3 DNA follows: TGTGCCAGCAGCCGAGGGGGAGAGCAGTACTTC. Translating gives CASSRGGEQYF. The V and J genes are TRBV11-1 and TRBJ2-7, with D possibly TRBD1 on 6 matching bases. V was shortened by 5 bases and J by 7 bases, with 9 bases between the two germline ends. The length of the CDR3 is 11 residues. Germline CDR1 reads SGHAT; CDR2 reads FQDESV (reference sequence).

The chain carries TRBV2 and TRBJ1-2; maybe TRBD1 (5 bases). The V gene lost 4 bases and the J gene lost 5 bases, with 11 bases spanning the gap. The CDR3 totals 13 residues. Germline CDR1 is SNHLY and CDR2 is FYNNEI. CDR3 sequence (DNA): TGTGCCAGCAGTGGATCCGGGGGTTATGGCTACACCTTC. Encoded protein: CASSGSGGYGYTF.